Included here is one T cell receptor beta chain sequence, with context. The antigen is unknown. This record belongs to a study of CXCR3-negative and CXCR3-positive naive CD8 T cells. Study in general: The libraries yielded 110 million to 150 million TRB reads, about 1.5 +/- 0.3 million each.

Carrying UMI labels, the TRB cDNA libraries were prepared through 5' RACE. TCRdb re-called the 5' RACE reads and gives one entry per CDR3 protein, without DNA. Here the sample table reports around 66,000 distinct CDR3 sequences. General study points: The study found that naive CXCR3-negative and CXCR3-positive cells shared TRBV-TRBJ usage, while memory cells differed. CXCR3-expressing naive cells carried TRB CDR3s more hydrophobic than those of CXCR3-negative naive cells. For memory CD8+ cells diversity was much lower, but both naive subsets had comparably high diversity.

CDR1 SGHRS and CDR2 YFSETQ come from the germline V gene. This CDR3 spans 15 amino acids. Triplicate sorting captured hundreds of thousands of cells each from every CD8+ T cell subset. The sample comprised naive CXCR3+ CD8+ T cells from blood. Regarding subset: CD45RO-CCR7+CD27+CD95- naive CD8+ T cells expressing CXCR3 (TNR3+). This clonotype was sampled from a human donor in good health. Some clones in this sample may be carry-over from other donors' samples. V is TRBV5-1 and J is TRBJ2-5; TCRdb indicates TRBD1, and absent DNA this call remains unverified. CDR3 sequence: CASSSRDRGQETQYF.